Each of the 28 T cell receptor beta chains below was sequenced from the same sample in a study of spatial heterogeneity in lung cancer. The time point: sample taken at primary tumor resection. Via MiXCR, TCRdb re-called the 5' RACE reads, giving one row per CDR3 protein. The sample lists about 92,000 distinct CDR3 sequences, less than 15% occurring once. The sample was PBMCs, taken at surgery. These receptors came from a male donor with early-stage non-small cell lung cancer.

This clonotype was seen more than once but under ten times. The chain couples TRBV19 to TRBJ2-6, with a weak D call TRBD2 (5 bases). CDR3 length: 16 residues. Germline lookup yields CDR1 LNHDA and CDR2 SQIVND (reference sequence). Trimming removed 2 bases from V and 3 bases from J, with 11 bases in between. CDR3 sequence: CASSIMGAGGANVLTF. The CDR3 DNA reads TGTGCCAGTAGTATAATGGGAGCAGGTGGGGCCAACGTCCTGACTTTC.

This clonotype was counted many times. The V gene is TRBV29-1, the J gene TRBJ2-1; TRBD2 might be the D (5 bases). CDR3 length: 14 residues. V dropped 5 bases and J dropped 5 bases, with 16 bases sitting between them. Germline CDR1 SQVTM, CDR2 ANQGSEA. CDR3 residues: CSVWTSRGNNEQFF. The CDR3 DNA reads as TGCAGCGTTTGGACCTCCCGAGGGAACAATGAGCAGTTCTTC.

The chain combines TRBV6-1 with TRBJ2-3; 9 bases line up with TRBD1. From germline, CDR1 is MNHNS and CDR2 SASEGT. The CDR3 loop spans 12 amino acids. V shed 6 bases and J 14 bases; nucleotides not matched to a gene: 9. CDR3 in amino acids: CASRPPRDRAYF. As DNA, the CDR3 is TGTGCCAGCAGGCCTCCCCGGGACAGGGCGTATTTT.

The CDR3 spells CAISPPGKNEQFF. CDR3 coding DNA: TGTGCCATCAGCCCACCGGGGAAGAATGAGCAGTTCTTC. The rearrangement links TRBV10-3 to TRBJ2-1; D perhaps matches TRBD2 (5 bases). The CDR3 is 13 residues long. Germline assignment: CDR1 ENHRY and CDR2 SYGVKD. V lost 6 bases to trimming and J lost 7 bases, with 13 bases between them.

This clonotype was picked up a small number of times. CDR3 DNA: TGTGCCAGCAGTTCCAACCAGGGAACTGAAGCTTTCTTT. Its protein product is CASSSNQGTEAFF. The V gene is TRBV12-3 or TRBV12-4, the J gene TRBJ1-1; a possible D gene is TRBD1 (5 bases). V lost 4 bases, J lost 5 bases, and 11 bases lay in between. This CDR3 region has 13 residues.

The sample holds a few counts of this clonotype. CDR3 nucleotides: TGTGCCATCAGTAGGGACAGGGAAAATTCACCCCTCCACTTT. This sequence encodes CAISRDRENSPLHF. This chain joins TRBV10-3 and TRBJ1-6; 9 bases fit TRBD1. CDR3 length: 14 residues. J gave up 7 bases and V 5 bases, and 3 bases lay outside the gene matches. The germline CDR1 and CDR2 sequences are ENHRY and SYGVKD.

This clonotype was recorded many times. This chain links TRBV7-3 with TRBJ1-1, with 7 bases fitting TRBD1. This CDR3 has 15 residues. Germline CDR1 and CDR2: SGHTA and FQGTGA. The J segment lost 5 bases and the V segment lost 1 base, leaving 7 bases of the junction unmatched. DNA of the CDR3: TGTGCCAGCAGCTTAAATTTAGAGGGGGCGACTGAAGCTTTCTTT. This codes for CASSLNLEGATEAFF.

This clonotype was detected many times. The chain joins TRBV19 to TRBJ2-5; D unclear. Germline-derived CDR1 and CDR2 are LNHDA and SQIVND (reference sequence). Trimming took off 2 bases at V and 2 bases at J, with 15 bases between the two ends. The CDR3 has 16 residues. CDR3 sequence reads: CASSILRPGRQETQYF. CDR3 nucleotide sequence: TGTGCCAGTAGTATACTCAGACCCGGCAGGCAAGAGACCCAGTACTTC.

This clonotype was counted between two and nine times. The V call is TRBV20-1, the J call TRBJ2-5; D not resolved. The V end was cut by 0 bases, the J end by 0 bases, with 11 bases between. The CDR3 runs to 15 residues. Germline V gene data show CDR1 as DFQATT and CDR2 as SNEGSKA (reference sequence). As DNA, the CDR3 is TGCAGTGCTAGAGATGTGGGCTATTACCAAGAGACCCAGTACTTC. Amino acids: CSARDVGYYQETQYF.

This clonotype occurred a few times. The chain uses TRBV28 and TRBJ2-2; D unresolved. CDR1 is MDHEN, CDR2 SYDVKM, per germline. The CDR3 has 15 residues. With 8 bases removed from V and 0 bases from J, the gap between germline ends came to 13 bases. The CDR3 nucleotides are TGTGCCAGCTTTGAGACGGACGCGAACACCGGGGAGCTGTTTTTT. Residues: CASFETDANTGELFF.

This chain links TRBV4-2 with TRBJ2-5; possibly TRBD1 for D (6 bases). Germline V gives CDR1 LGHNA, CDR2 YNFKEQ. Trimming cost V 1 base and J 3 bases, with 9 bases left between them. The CDR3 length is 14 residues. The CDR3, as DNA: TGTGCCAGCAGCCAAGCGGGACAAGAAGAGACCCAGTACTTC. It yields the protein CASSQAGQEETQYF.

The chain has TRBV28 and TRBJ2-1; D is possibly TRBD2 (6 bases). From germline, CDR1 is MDHEN and CDR2 SYDVKM. This CDR3 contains 15 residues. Trimming took 8 bases from V and 3 from J, leaving 17 bases between them. CDR3 DNA: TGTGCCAGCCTTTCGCGGGGCACAGGCTACAATGAGCAGTTCTTC. This translates into CASLSRGTGYNEQFF.

This clonotype was seen only a few times. The chain's CDR3 is CASTNRDNNQPQHF. For the CDR3, the DNA is TGTGCCAGCACCAACCGGGACAACAATCAGCCCCAGCATTTT. J is TRBJ1-5 and V is TRBV12-3 or TRBV12-4, with D perhaps TRBD1 (6 bases). The CDR3 has 14 amino acids. Between the trimmed V and J ends, which lost 7 bases and 3 bases, there was a span of 13 bases.

This clonotype was observed a handful of times. The chain uses TRBV13 and TRBJ2-7, with TRBD2 matching 9 bases. CDR1 is PRHDT and CDR2 is FYEKMQ in the germline V gene (reference sequence). The CDR3 contains 16 residues. Germline trimming cut 5 bases from V and 4 bases from J; bases unmatched to any gene: 12. The CDR3 loop is CASSPTGVAGEYEQYF. CDR3 DNA: TGTGCCAGCAGCCCCACCGGGGTAGCGGGAGAGTACGAGCAGTACTTC. The whole variable domain, remainder taken from reference TRBV13 and TRBJ2-7, is AAGVIQSPRHLIKEKRETATLKCYPIPRHDTVYWYQQGPGQDPQFLISFYEKMQSDKGSIPDRFSAQQFSDYHSELNMSSLELGDSALYFCASSPTGVAGEYEQYFGPGTRLTVT.

This clonotype appeared a few times. The chain has TRBV7-9 and TRBJ2-1; 9 bases line up with TRBD2. The trim removed 3 bases at V and 4 bases at J, leaving 4 bases unmatched. Germline loops: CDR1 SEHNR, CDR2 FQNEAQ (reference sequence). There are 15 residues in the CDR3. As DNA, the CDR3 is TGTGCCAGCAGCTTCGCTAGCGGGATATACAATGAGCAGTTCTTC. Translation gives CASSFASGIYNEQFF.

V is TRBV6-2 or TRBV6-3 and J is TRBJ2-3, with unresolved D. Germline values: CDR1 MNHEY, CDR2 SVGEGT. V was clipped by 6 bases and J by 4 bases, with 11 bases between them. There are 13 residues in the CDR3. DNA of the CDR3: TGTGCCAGCAGCCTGGAGTTTGCAGATACGCAGTATTTT. Translating gives CASSLEFADTQYF.

This clonotype was found many times. The chain joins TRBV28 to TRBJ1-2, with 7 bases fitting TRBD1. Trimming cost V 5 bases and J 8 bases; bases outside gene matches: 14. The CDR3 extends over 15 amino acids. Germline V gives CDR1 MDHEN, CDR2 SYDVKM. The CDR3 reads CASSPANDRVRGYTF. CDR3 bases: TGTGCCAGCAGTCCCGCAAACGACAGGGTCCGCGGCTACACCTTC.

This clonotype showed up just a few times. The chain employs TRBV29-1 and TRBJ1-1, with TRBD1 identical over 8 bases. Germline V gene sequence: CDR1 SQVTM, CDR2 ANQGSEA. V trimming: 4 bases; J trimming: 1 base; junction bases outside the gene matches: 2. The CDR3 extends over 13 amino acids. This chain's CDR3 is CSVGTGTNTEAFF. DNA for the CDR3: TGCAGCGTTGGGACAGGGACGAACACTGAAGCTTTCTTT. The full variable domain, completed using reference TRBV29-1 and TRBJ1-1, is SAVISQKPSRDICQRGTSLTIQCQVDSQVTMMFWYRQQPGQSLTLIATANQGSEATYESGFVIDKFPISRPNLTFSTLTVSNMSPEDSSIYLCSVGTGTNTEAFFGQGTRLTVV.

This clonotype has a handful of counts. The chain combines TRBV10-2 with TRBJ1-1; no clear D. CDR3 length: 14 residues. Trimming removed 5 bases at V and 1 base at J, with 11 bases between. CDR1 is WSHSY, CDR2 SAAADI, per germline. The CDR3 loop is CASSLTGRNTEAFF. CDR3 bases: TGCGCCAGCAGTTTGACGGGAAGGAACACTGAAGCTTTCTTT.

The V and J genes are TRBV3-1 and TRBJ2-1; no clear D. The CDR3 runs 12 residues. The V gene's germline CDR1 is LGHDT and CDR2 YNNKEL (reference sequence). V lost 4 bases to trimming and J lost 6 bases, with 7 bases between them. The CDR3 sequence: CASSRLPNEQFF. The CDR3 DNA is TGTGCCAGCAGCCGATTACCCAATGAGCAGTTCTTC.

The chain combines TRBV6-5 with TRBJ2-3; 9 positions match TRBD1. The germline V gene encodes CDR1 MNHEY and CDR2 SVGAGI. V was pared by 6 bases and J by 4 bases, with 11 bases of the junction left unmatched. The length of the CDR3 is 16 residues. The CDR3 region has the DNA TGTGCCAGCAGGCTAAACAGGGGGCATGGATCAGATACGCAGTATTTT. Translated: CASRLNRGHGSDTQYF.

The table lists this clonotype with a few counts. The rearrangement joins TRBV7-9 to TRBJ2-1, with TRBD2 matching over 7 bases. CDR3 length: 16 amino acids. Germline V gene sequence: CDR1 SEHNR, CDR2 FQNEAQ (reference sequence). Germline trimming cut 5 bases from V and 2 bases from J; bases unmatched to any gene: 9. The CDR3 sequence is CASSPFIGGAYNEQFF. CDR3 in DNA: TGTGCCAGCAGCCCCTTTATTGGGGGGGCCTACAATGAGCAGTTCTTC.

This clonotype was recorded at least ten times. The rearrangement joins TRBV7-9 to TRBJ1-2; 11 bases match TRBD1. Germline V CDR1 and CDR2: SEHNR, FQNEAQ (reference sequence). The CDR3 spans 15 residues. Germline trimming cut 7 bases from V and 2 bases from J; bases unmatched to any gene: 6. This chain's CDR3 is CASTLGQGANYGYTF. The CDR3 DNA is TGTGCCAGCACCCTAGGACAGGGGGCCAACTATGGCTACACCTTC. The entire variable domain, with the rest obtained from reference TRBV7-9 and TRBJ1-2, is as follows: DTGVSQNPRHKITKRGQNVTFRCDPISEHNRLYWYRQTLGQGPEFLTYFQNEAQLEKSRLLSDRFSAERPKGSFSTLEIQRTEQGDSAMYLCASTLGQGANYGYTFGSGTRLTVV.

In this sample, this clonotype turned up a few times. The gene calls are TRBV7-2 and TRBJ2-1, with 12 nucleotides matching TRBD2. The V and J ends lost 1 base and 2 bases, in that order; junction bases with no gene match: 9. The CDR3 is 19 residues long. Germline CDR1 is SGHTA and CDR2 is FQGNSA. The CDR3 DNA reads as TGTGCCAGCAGCTTAGACCCCGCGACTAGCGGGGGCCCCTACAATGAGCAGTTCTTC. This encodes CASSLDPATSGGPYNEQFF.

This clonotype has just a few counts. V is TRBV7-9 and J is TRBJ1-4; TRBD1 agrees at 9 bases. Germline CDR1 reads SEHNR; CDR2 reads FQNEAQ (reference sequence). The CDR3 has 15 residues. Trimming at V came to 5 bases and at J to 10 bases, leaving 11 bases not matched to a gene. CDR3 sequence (DNA): TGTGCCAGCAGCACCCCGGGACAGGGCCACGGAAAACTGTTTTTT. Amino acid sequence: CASSTPGQGHGKLFF.

This clonotype was seen more than once but under ten times. The rearrangement joins TRBV28 to TRBJ2-7, with D maybe TRBD1 (7 bases). The V end was cut by 8 bases, the J end by 4 bases, with 24 bases between. The germline gives CDR1 MDHEN, CDR2 SYDVKM. CDR3 size: 16 residues. The CDR3 DNA reads TGTGCCAGCCAAACGCGGGGAGGACAGGAGAATTACGAGCAGTACTTC. Amino acid sequence: CASQTRGGQENYEQYF.

The sample holds one count of this clonotype. The chain links TRBV6-2 or TRBV6-3 to TRBJ2-3; the D is unclear. Germline-derived CDR1 and CDR2 are MNHEY and SVGEGT. CDR3 length equals 14 residues. V lost 2 bases to trimming and J lost 2 bases, with 8 bases between them. CDR3 amino acids: CASSYRLDTDTQYF. CDR3 bases: TGTGCCAGCAGTTACAGACTTGACACAGATACGCAGTATTTT.

This clonotype was seen at least ten times. The chain employs TRBV11-2 and TRBJ1-5; a weak D match, TRBD1 (6 bases). There are 14 residues in the CDR3. The V and J ends lost 5 bases and 2 bases respectively, with 10 bases between them. The V gene's germline CDR1 is SGHAT and CDR2 FQNNGV. The DNA for the CDR3 is TGTGCCAGCAGCGCGGACAGAGGCAATCAGCCCCAGCATTTT. As protein: CASSADRGNQPQHF.